These 3 T cell receptor beta chains came from one sample sequenced in a study of T cells in tuberculosis. Here immunoSEQ multiplex PCR was the method, and the copy in TCRdb shows in-frame clones only, minus some. The data hold 80,000 to 100,000 clones, with roughly 91% observed a single time. After thawing and overnight rest, PBMC were stained with GMM-loaded CD1B tetramer, viability dye and anti-CD3 for sorting. The CD1B tetramers carried C32 glucose monomycolate purified from Rhodococcus equi. Sequenced material: CD1b-GMM tetramer-negative cells sorted from PBMCs. The receptor source for this set is an adult woman with latent tuberculosis.

The chain combines TRBV5-6 with TRBJ1-4, with D perhaps matching TRBD1 (6 bases). Trimming took 4 bases from V and 5 from J, leaving 18 bases between them. The CDR3 consists of 16 residues. CDR1 is SGHDT, CDR2 YYEEEE, per germline. The CDR3 DNA follows: TGTGCCAGCAGCCTGAGAGGACAGCGATTAAATGAAAAACTGTTTTTT. Translating gives CASSLRGQRLNEKLFF.

The chain carries TRBV7-8 and TRBJ1-5; TRBD1 agrees at 7 bases. The CDR3 totals 16 residues. Germline V gene lookup returns CDR1 SGHVS and CDR2 FQNEAQ. With V trimmed by 3 bases and J by 4 bases, 9 bases remained unmatched. The DNA for the CDR3 is TGTGCCAGCAGCTTGAGTGGGGGGACAGCGAATCAGCCCCAGCATTTT. Amino acid sequence: CASSLSGGTANQPQHF.

The chain links TRBV4-3 to TRBJ2-3; the match to TRBD2 covers 7 bases. CDR3 length: 14 residues. The J segment lost 1 base and the V segment lost 4 bases, leaving 2 bases of the junction unmatched. Germline V gene sequence: CDR1 LGHNA, CDR2 YSLEER. CDR3 residues: CASSPAGRTDTQYF. The CDR3 DNA is TGCGCCAGCAGCCCAGCGGGGCGCACAGATACGCAGTATTTT.